This T cell receptor beta chain emerged from a study of blood T cell repertoires in COVID-19. Overall study: The analysed material was cDNA or gDNA that came from T cells, B-cell-depleted T cells, or PBMCs.

V lost 0 bases to trimming and J lost 6 bases; unmatched junction nucleotides: 4. Per germline, CDR1 GTSNPN and CDR2 SVGIG (reference sequence). The CDR3 is 13 residues long. In the authors' workflow: Researchers report that nucleated cell counts were estimated from reference gene primer amplification. Clones were sequenced by immunoSEQ multiplex PCR, and TCRdb holds only the in-frame ones, with some missing. That table supplies the V and J calls and clone size; D and trimming were determined from the DNA. This sample has 90,000 to 100,000 clones; around 82% occur once, and the top ten carry roughly a tenth.

Sequenced input: peripheral blood. This TCR was recovered from a man in his sixties or seventies with active or convalescent COVID-19. The J gene is TRBJ2-7, the V gene TRBV30, with 8 bases matching TRBD1. CDR3 protein: CAWSVDRGREQYF. The CDR3 nucleotides read TGTGCCTGGAGTGTTGACAGGGGCCGCGAGCAGTACTTC. The whole variable domain, filled in from reference TRBV30 and TRBJ2-7, reads SQTIHQWPATLVQPVGSPLSLECTVEGTSNPNLYWYRQAAGRGLQLLFYSVGIGQISSEVPQNLSASRPQDRQFILSSKKLLLSDSGFYLCAWSVDRGREQYFGPGTRLTVT.